The clone carrying this T cell receptor beta chain was found a few times. The antigen remains unidentified. Produced via immunoSEQ multiplex PCR; TCRdb's table is partial and in-frame only. The record shows tens of thousands of clones for this sample, with no singletons present. This sample is drawn from a study of T cells after posttransplantation cyclophosphamide. After removal of 5 bases from V and 3 bases from J, the junction contained 7 bases not matched to a gene. The CDR3 covers 15 residues. Overall study findings and caveats: Recipient CMV seropositivity and CMV reactivation strongly tracked TRB clonality. Blood and skin or GI T cell repertoires showed limited TRB overlap.

Sequenced sample: PBMCs. The rearrangement links TRBV12-3 or TRBV12-4 to TRBJ2-3, with TRBD2 matching over 8 bases. The receptor's source is a woman between 55 and 75 years old in good health, CMV-negative, and a related stem cell transplant donor. The chain's CDR3 is CASSPPGGGTDTQYF. Written as DNA, the CDR3 is TGTGCCAGCAGTCCCCCCGGGGGGGGGACAGATACGCAGTATTTT.